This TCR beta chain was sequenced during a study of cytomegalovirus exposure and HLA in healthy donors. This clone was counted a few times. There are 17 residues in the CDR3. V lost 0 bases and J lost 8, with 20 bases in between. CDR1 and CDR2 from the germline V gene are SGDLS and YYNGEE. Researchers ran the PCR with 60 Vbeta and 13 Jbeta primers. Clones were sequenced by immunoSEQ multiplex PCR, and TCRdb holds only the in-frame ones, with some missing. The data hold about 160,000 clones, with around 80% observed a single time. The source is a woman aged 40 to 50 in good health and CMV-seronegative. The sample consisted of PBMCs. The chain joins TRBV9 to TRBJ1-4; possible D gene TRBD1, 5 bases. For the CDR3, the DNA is TGTGCCAGCAGCGTAGGTGATCGGGGGTCGGAAATCGAAAAACTGTTTTTT. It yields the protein CASSVGDRGSEIEKLFF.